The 17 T cell receptor beta chains listed next were all sequenced from one sample in a study of blood T cell repertoires in COVID-19. Produced via immunoSEQ multiplex PCR; TCRdb's table is partial and in-frame only. The data show under 250,000 clones, more than 70% seen once. Sequenced material: peripheral blood. The source is a woman over 75 with COVID-19, enrolled during active disease.

This clone turned up a few times. The rearrangement uses TRBV12-3 or TRBV12-4 and TRBJ2-2; TRBD1 agrees at 10 bases. V was clipped by 6 bases and J by 5 bases; unmatched bases: 0. The CDR3 sequence is 13 residues long. The CDR3 protein is CASRGQGTGELFF. Written as DNA, the CDR3 is TGTGCCAGCAGGGGACAGGGGACCGGGGAGCTGTTTTTT.

V gene TRBV18 combines with J gene TRBJ1-4; weak D call: TRBD1 (5 bases). V dropped 3 bases and J dropped 4 bases, with 12 bases sitting between them. CDR3 length equals 15 residues. Germline V lookup: CDR1 KGHSH, CDR2 LQKENI. CDR3 coding DNA: TGTGCCAGCTCACCCCGACAGACCGATAATGAAAAACTGTTTTTT. It translates to CASSPRQTDNEKLFF.

The V and J genes are TRBV6-2 or TRBV6-3 and TRBJ1-2, with D possibly matching TRBD1 (5 bases). Germline loops: CDR1 MNHEY, CDR2 SVGEGT. CDR3 length: 12 amino acids. Trimming stripped 5 bases from V and 12 bases from J, with 16 bases between. CDR3 in DNA: TGTGCCAGCAGTACCGGGGGGACCCTCGACACCTTC. This codes for CASSTGGTLDTF.

The chain has TRBV18 and TRBJ1-1, with TRBD1 as a possible D gene (5 bases). The CDR3 loop spans 12 amino acids. Germline CDR1 KGHSH, CDR2 LQKENI. V lost 3 bases to trimming and J lost 10 bases, with 12 bases between them. The CDR3 is CASSPGGDSAFF. The DNA of the CDR3 is TGTGCCAGCTCACCGGGAGGGGATTCAGCTTTCTTT. The full variable domain, its missing parts supplied by reference TRBV18 and TRBJ1-1, is NAGVMQNPRHLVRRRGQEARLRCSPMKGHSHVYWYRQLPEEGLKFMVYLQKENIIDESGMPKERFSAEFPKEGPSILRIQQVVRGDSAAYFCASSPGGDSAFFGQGTRLTVV.

The rearrangement uses TRBV7-6 and TRBJ2-2; the match to TRBD2 covers 12 bases. Germline CDR1 is SGHVS and CDR2 is FNYEAQ. This CDR3 is 18 amino acids long. Unmatched junction bases numbered 8, after V lost 4 bases and J lost 2 bases. CDR3 nucleotides: TGTGCCAGCAGCTCCCGACTAGCGGGGGAACGAAACACCGGGGAGCTGTTTTTT. Protein sequence: CASSSRLAGERNTGELFF.

The chain employs TRBV5-4 and TRBJ1-1; 7 bases match TRBD1. CDR1 is SGHNT, CDR2 YYREEE, per germline (reference sequence). Trimming took 4 bases from V and 2 from J; bases not matched to a gene: 8. CDR3 length: 15 residues. The DNA for the CDR3 is TGTGCCAGCAGCCCCCCAGGGACAGAAAACACTGAAGCTTTCTTT. Translating gives CASSPPGTENTEAFF.

The rearrangement uses TRBV7-9 and TRBJ1-5; D not certain. The CDR3 has 13 amino acids. Per the germline V gene, CDR1 is SEHNR and CDR2 is FQNEAQ (reference sequence). Trimming pared 5 bases from V and 4 bases from J, leaving 9 bases between. The CDR3 sequence is CASSLDINQPQHF. The CDR3 nucleotides read TGTGCCAGCAGCCTCGACATTAATCAGCCCCAGCATTTT.

This chain uses TRBV28 with TRBJ2-5; weak D call: TRBD2 (6 bases). The CDR3 runs 14 residues. V gave up 4 bases and J gave up 4 bases, with 13 bases separating them. In germline, CDR1 is MDHEN, CDR2 SYDVKM. CDR3 in amino acids: CASSSPGLAETQYF. CDR3 in DNA: TGTGCCAGCAGTTCACCGGGACTCGCAGAGACCCAGTACTTC.

V gene TRBV5-4 combines with J gene TRBJ2-3; D is possibly TRBD1 (5 bases). The CDR3 totals 14 residues. V lost 3 bases to trimming and J lost 0 bases, with 8 bases between them. Germline V CDR1 and CDR2: SGHNT, YYREEE (reference sequence). CDR3 coding DNA: TGTGCCAGCAGCTCGCAGGGTAGCACAGATACGCAGTATTTT. It specifies CASSSQGSTDTQYF.

This chain links TRBV14 with TRBJ2-7, with TRBD1 matching 8 bases. This CDR3 comprises 14 residues. The trim removed 0 bases at V and 2 bases at J, leaving 0 bases unmatched. Germline CDR1 SGHDN, CDR2 FVKESK. CDR3 region: CASSQEQGAYEQYF. The DNA for the CDR3 is TGTGCCAGCAGCCAAGAACAGGGGGCCTACGAGCAGTACTTC.

The rearrangement links TRBV18 to TRBJ1-1; 8 bases align to TRBD1. This CDR3 region has 15 residues. Unmatched junction bases numbered 4, after V lost 3 bases and J lost 1 base. In germline, CDR1 is KGHSH, CDR2 LQKENI. Written as DNA, the CDR3 is TGTGCCAGCTCACCCGGGACAGGTGGGAACACTGAAGCTTTCTTT. Translated, it gives CASSPGTGGNTEAFF.

The V gene is TRBV18, the J gene TRBJ1-1; perhaps TRBD1 as D (6 bases). The CDR3 runs to 13 residues. V lost 6 bases and J lost 6, with 14 bases in between. The germline V gene encodes CDR1 KGHSH and CDR2 LQKENI. This CDR3 reads CASSSRGNPEAFF. The DNA of the CDR3 is TGTGCCAGCTCCTCCAGGGGAAACCCTGAAGCTTTCTTT. Variable domain in full (rest from reference TRBV18 and TRBJ1-1): NAGVMQNPRHLVRRRGQEARLRCSPMKGHSHVYWYRQLPEEGLKFMVYLQKENIIDESGMPKERFSAEFPKEGPSILRIQQVVRGDSAAYFCASSSRGNPEAFFGQGTRLTVV.

This clone appeared a few times. This rearrangement joins TRBV6-5 to TRBJ2-7; TRBD1 matches at 10 bases. This CDR3 is 14 amino acids long. Losses at the gene ends were 7 bases for V and 1 base for J; bases not matched to a gene: 4. Germline CDR1 is MNHEY and CDR2 is SVGAGI. For the CDR3, the DNA is TGTGCCAGCACCGGGACAGGGGCTTCCTACGAGCAGTACTTC. This encodes CASTGTGASYEQYF.

The CDR3 here is CASSQVTGFADTQYF. Here the CDR3 DNA reads TGTGCCAGCAGCCAAGTAACAGGGTTTGCAGATACGCAGTATTTT. The chain carries TRBV14 and TRBJ2-3, with D maybe TRBD1 (6 bases). The CDR3 is 15 amino acids. Germline-derived CDR1 and CDR2 are SGHDN and FVKESK. V was clipped by 1 base and J by 4 bases, with 12 bases between them. Filled out from reference TRBV14 and TRBJ2-3, the complete variable domain reads EAGVTQFPSHSVIEKGQTVTLRCDPISGHDNLYWYRRVMGKEIKFLLHFVKESKQDESGMPNNRFLAERTGGTYSTLKVQPAELEDSGVYFCASSQVTGFADTQYFGPGTRLTVL.

In the case of this clone: The sample contains more than one DNA sequence encoding this CDR3. The chain joins TRBV3-1 (or the pseudogene TRBV3-2) to TRBJ2-5, with 7 bases matching TRBD2. Germline CDR1 is LGHDT and CDR2 is YNNKEL (reference sequence). The CDR3 contains 12 residues. After removal of 6 bases from V and 4 bases from J, the junction contained 2 bases not matched to a gene. In nucleotides, the CDR3 is TGTGCCAGCAGTCCGGGGGGAGAGACCCAGTACTTC. Its protein is CASSPGGETQYF.

About this clone itself: The same CDR3 arises from other DNA sequences in this sample as well. The V call is TRBV3-1 (or the pseudogene TRBV3-2), the J call TRBJ1-3; D unclear. CDR3 length: 14 amino acids. Germline V lookup: CDR1 LGHDT, CDR2 YNNKEL (reference sequence). V was shortened by 1 base and J by 0 bases, with 4 bases between the two germline ends. CDR3 nucleotide sequence: TGTGCCAGCAGCCAAGGGAGCTCTGGAAACACCATATATTTT. This translates into CASSQGSSGNTIYF.

J is TRBJ1-3 and V is TRBV10-3; D perhaps matches TRBD1 (6 bases). The CDR3 is 15 amino acids. Deletions cut 0 bases from V and 0 bases from J, with 6 bases between. CDR1 is ENHRY and CDR2 is SYGVKD in the germline V gene. The CDR3 DNA reads as TGTGCCATCAGTGAGTCGGGGGCCTCTGGAAACACCATATATTTT. It specifies CAISESGASGNTIYF.